This entry lists 14 T cell receptor beta chains sequenced from one sample in a study of response to subunit inactivated influenza vaccine. One entry per CDR3 protein, called by TCRdb with MiXCR from the RT-PCR reads. Among 500,000 to 550,000 distinct CDR3 sequences listed, around 7.9% were seen once. Sample: PBMCs from blood, taken around 25 months after vaccination. These receptors were collected from a man in his fifties or sixties who received an inactivated influenza vaccine.

This clonotype was counted between two and nine times. This chain joins TRBV11-2 and TRBJ2-7; D remains unclear. The CDR3 covers 13 residues. Germline CDR1 SGHAT, CDR2 FQNNGV. The germline V and J ends were trimmed by 0 bases and 3 bases, with 6 bases remaining between them. CDR3 region: CASSLDMVYEQYF. In nucleotides, the CDR3 is TGTGCCAGCAGCTTAGATATGGTCTACGAGCAGTACTTC.

The rearrangement uses TRBV20-1 and TRBJ2-2, with TRBD1 matching 7 bases. V trimming: 0 bases; J trimming: 1 base; junction bases outside the gene matches: 11. Germline CDR1 is DFQATT and CDR2 is SNEGSKA (reference sequence). This CDR3 is 18 amino acids long. CDR3 bases: TGCAGTGCTAGAGACGGGCGTGGTGCAGGGGGGAACACCGGGGAGCTGTTTTTT. This sequence encodes CSARDGRGAGGNTGELFF.

This clonotype was recorded at least ten times. The V and J genes are TRBV24-1 and TRBJ1-1; D might be TRBD1 (5 bases). This CDR3 contains 14 residues. V dropped 2 bases and J dropped 1 base, with 7 bases sitting between them. Germline CDR1 KGHDR, CDR2 SFDVKD. CDR3 region: CATSDSGTNTEAFF. DNA of the CDR3: TGTGCCACCAGTGATTCCGGGACGAACACTGAAGCTTTCTTT.

V usage is TRBV12-3 or TRBV12-4 and J usage is TRBJ2-5, with D possibly matching TRBD2 (6 bases). V lost 6 bases, J lost 7 bases, and 15 bases lay in between. The CDR3 is 13 amino acids. DNA for the CDR3: TGTGCCAGCAGCCCGGGGCTCGGGGGGACCCAGTACTTC. Protein: CASSPGLGGTQYF.

The chain is built from TRBV20-1 and TRBJ1-2, with 9 bases fitting TRBD1. CDR3 size: 14 residues. After removal of 2 bases from V and 8 bases from J, the junction contained 9 bases not matched to a gene. Germline V gene data show CDR1 as DFQATT and CDR2 as SNEGSKA (reference sequence). CDR3 DNA: TGCAGTGCTAGACCGGGACAGGGAATGGGCGGCTACACCTTC. It specifies CSARPGQGMGGYTF.

There are many counts of this clonotype. The chain combines TRBV10-3 with TRBJ2-2; TRBD1 aligns across 10 bases. CDR3 length equals 12 residues. V shed 4 bases and J 15 bases; nucleotides not matched to a gene: 5. Germline CDR1 ENHRY, CDR2 SYGVKD. The CDR3 DNA reads TGTGCCATCAGTGCCTCCGGGACAGGGGTGTTTTTT. It translates to CAISASGTGVFF.

This chain joins TRBV11-2 and TRBJ1-2; maybe TRBD1 (5 bases). V shed 0 bases and J shed 3 bases, with 11 bases lying between them. CDR1 and CDR2 from the germline V gene are SGHAT and FQNNGV. The CDR3 runs to 15 residues. The CDR3 spells CASSLDGGAYYGYTF. The CDR3 DNA is TGTGCCAGCAGCTTAGACGGCGGGGCTTACTATGGCTACACCTTC.

This clonotype was recorded at least ten times. The chain couples TRBV28 to TRBJ1-5, with D uncertain. CDR1 and CDR2 from the germline V gene are MDHEN and SYDVKM. V lost 5 bases to trimming and J lost 0 bases, with 8 bases between them. The CDR3 spans 14 residues. CDR3 bases: TGTGCCAGCAGTAAACGTCTTAGCAATCAGCCCCAGCATTTT. Protein sequence: CASSKRLSNQPQHF. Looking up the rest from reference TRBV28 and TRBJ1-5 gives the full variable domain: DVKVTQSSRYLVKRTGEKVFLECVQDMDHENMFWYRQDPGLGLRLIYFSYDVKMKEKGDIPEGYSVSREKKERFSLILESASTNQTSMYLCASSKRLSNQPQHFGDGTRLSIL.

This sequence joins TRBV28 and TRBJ1-5, with a tentative D call TRBD1 (6 bases). This CDR3 has 15 amino acids. Germline CDR1 is MDHEN and CDR2 is SYDVKM. With 4 bases removed from V and 1 base from J, the gap between germline ends came to 11 bases. The CDR3 coding sequence is TGTGCCAGCAGTTCAAAGCAGGGGAGCAATCAGCCCCAGCATTTT. It yields the protein CASSSKQGSNQPQHF.

This clonotype was seen a handful of times. V gene TRBV12-3 or TRBV12-4 combines with J gene TRBJ1-3, with 9 bases that match TRBD1. This CDR3 region has 19 residues. V gave up 5 bases and J gave up 4 bases; unmatched junction bases: 18. The CDR3 loop reads CASSPRDREVWRSGNTIYF. The CDR3, as DNA: TGTGCCAGCAGTCCCCGGGACAGGGAAGTTTGGCGCTCCGGAAACACCATATATTTT.

This clonotype was counted a few times. The CDR3 loop reads CASSLTGQINQPQHF. The CDR3 DNA sequence: TGTGCCAGCAGCCTAACGGGACAAATCAATCAGCCCCAGCATTTT. The V and J genes are TRBV7-2 and TRBJ1-5, with D possibly TRBD1 on 6 matching bases. The CDR3 is made up of 15 amino acids. CDR1 is SGHTA, CDR2 FQGNSA, per germline. Trimming took 5 bases from V and 3 from J, leaving 14 bases between them. The whole variable domain, remainder taken from reference TRBV7-2 and TRBJ1-5, is GAGVSQSPSNKVTEKGKDVELRCDPISGHTALYWYRQSLGQGLEFLIYFQGNSAPDKSGLPSDRFSAERTGGSVSTLTIQRTQQEDSAVYLCASSLTGQINQPQHFGDGTRLSIL.

The genes are TRBV20-1 and TRBJ2-3; 8 bases line up with TRBD2. Germline CDR1 reads DFQATT; CDR2 reads SNEGSKA (reference sequence). CDR3 length: 17 amino acids. V shed 6 bases and J 1 base; nucleotides not matched to a gene: 15. CDR3 DNA sequence: TGCAGTGCCCCCTCGGGCGGGAGGAACCGGGGCACAGATACGCAGTATTTT. Its translation is CSAPSGGRNRGTDTQYF.

There are many counts of this clonotype. The CDR3 here is CSVTYGHSSYEQYF. The DNA of the CDR3 is TGCAGCGTTACCTATGGACATAGCTCCTACGAGCAGTACTTC. The rearrangement links TRBV29-1 to TRBJ2-7; weak D call: TRBD1 (5 bases). CDR1 and CDR2 from the germline V gene are SQVTM and ANQGSEA. This CDR3 is 14 amino acids long. V was cut by 5 bases and J by 0 bases, with 14 bases left in between.

As to this clonotype: A much larger clone differs by one base, so this may be a read error. This chain connects TRBV24-1 to TRBJ2-4, with 7 bases matching TRBD1. In germline, CDR1 is KGHDR, CDR2 SFDVKD. The CDR3 has 14 residues. CDR3 loop: CATSGAGTENFQYF. For the CDR3, the DNA is TGTGCCACCAGTGGAGCCGGGACAGAAAACTTTCAGTACTTC.